This TCR beta chain emerged from a study of beta chain features in type 1 diabetes (dated by TCRdb to the late 2010s). Describing the broader study: Patients and healthy donors did not differ in mean age, gender distribution, total cell number or subset yield. Naive and central memory subsets were obtained from all 30 or so donors, but regulatory and stem cell-like memory subsets were isolated from only 8 patients and 8 healthy donors. In the study, TCRB repertoires of sorted circulating CD4+ T cell subsets from recently diagnosed type 1 diabetes patients were compared with those of matched healthy donors. Across all samples, 90 million to 130 million sorted cells were examined, and cell number per subset correlated strongly with RNA yield.

On the study overall, not on this receptor specifically: Type 1 diabetes patients showed a moderate but significant shortening of TCRB CDR3 length in all four CD4+ subsets. Because the HLA sub-analyses included only small numbers of individuals, any influence of HLA type on TCRB rearrangement was left unresolved. PCR may preferentially amplify shorter templates, but because patient and control samples were amplified and corrected together, any resulting skew would affect both groups equally. Naive, central memory and regulatory TCRB repertoires appeared to be more similar among patients than among healthy donors. Because cDNA was sequenced instead of genomic DNA, highly expressing activated cells could be over-represented, though the groups showed no difference in activation or CD3 levels. At VDJ recombination sites, patients with type 1 diabetes made fewer insertions and deleted more nucleotides, a pattern implying thymic rearrangement abnormalities.

This clone turned up a few times. The target of this receptor is not known. Base qualities are missing; no much larger clone stands one base away. All of the isolated RNA was reverse transcribed with the High Capacity cDNA Reverse Transcription Kit, so expressed TCRB transcripts were sequenced. Deep immunoSEQ sequencing was applied to naive, central memory and regulatory T cell samples, giving an average of about 3.57 million total reads per sample. Sorted cells were lysed in RLT buffer, and RNA was extracted using DNase-treated RNeasy Micro or Mini kits according to cell number. Each cell subset was processed separately to prevent cross-contamination, with patient and healthy donor samples processed together. The immunoSEQ multiplex PCR was used to amplify TCRB sequences from cDNA, generating 87-bp fragments that spanned the CDR3 region. Sequencing of the amplicons was done on the Illumina HiSeq platform. On the study's bioinformatics: Synthetic template baselines were used to correct PCR bias computationally, reads within Hamming distance 2 were collapsed, and singletons that could not be merged were discarded. By aligning reads against IMGT, V, D and J genes, CDR3 length, and insertions or deletions at six rearrangement sites were assigned. Clonotype counts were normalized to sorted cell number within each subset before computing true diversity and Gini coefficients with the tcR R package. The overlap coefficient, calculated on TCRB nucleotide sequences, was used to measure repertoire sharing. Out-of-frame TCRB sequences from naive cells were analyzed as a proxy for the pre-selection repertoire. TCRdb obtained this table from immuneACCESS and retained in-frame rearrangements with V and J assigned. These tables miss some clones; where compared with another copy, unresolved V genes account for less than half of the shortfall, and the remainder is unexplained. The DNA was the basis for D and trimming; V, J and clone size are from that table. In all, the sample holds hundreds of thousands of clones, and roughly 13% of those were seen once. The ten largest clones capture approximately 0.035% of the sample.

Each donor gave one peripheral blood draw, roughly 110 mL on average, collected into heparinised tubes. A BD FACSAria II and a panel including CD45RO, CCR7, CD25, CD127, CD95 and CD27 were used to sort naive, central memory, regulatory and stem cell-like memory CD4+ T cells. Every sorted population had a purity above 95%. Right away, PBMCs were isolated by Lymphoprep density gradient centrifugation and were stained directly, with no culture step. To minimize batch effects, samples were stained and sorted in pairs, one healthy donor with one patient per experiment. Clipping removes 5 bases from V and 3 bases from J, with 7 as the unmatched junction base count. Taken from cysteine to phenylalanine, the CDR3 has 17 residues. Only the CDR3 part of the read is kept: 51 bases, read in frame from the first base. The germline V gene yields SGHTA for CDR1 and FQGNSA for CDR2.

Sequenced sample: naive CD4+ T cells from blood. The sample's cell subset or site, from its label and the paper: true naive CD4+ T cells. The TCR sequence derives from a man between 25 and 39 years old in good health. This receptor chain uses TRBV7-2 and TRBJ2-3; the junction holds 14 bases that match TRBD2. The nucleotide sequence reads TGTGCCAGCAGCGAAGCTGGGACTAGCGGGAGTACAGATACGCAGTATTTT. Its amino acids are CASSEAGTSGSTDTQYF.